These 9 T cell receptor beta chains were sequenced from one sample in a study of T cell repertoires in cytomegalovirus infection. TCRdb reprocessed the reads via MiXCR and lists one record per CDR3 protein. This sample has 150,000 to 200,000 distinct CDR3 sequences, with 13% to 15% found just once. What was sequenced was PBMCs. These TCRs come from a human donor in good health (CMV status not recorded). Some clones in this sample may be carry-over from other donors' samples.

The rearrangement links TRBV20-1 to TRBJ1-2; D gene unclear. V was trimmed by 4 bases and J by 8 bases, leaving 11 bases between them. This CDR3 contains 11 residues. Per the germline V gene, CDR1 is DFQATT and CDR2 is SNEGSKA (reference sequence). This CDR3 reads CSAKQGRGYTF. CDR3 nucleotides: TGCAGTGCTAAGCAAGGAAGAGGCTACACCTTC.

This clonotype has at least ten counts. The gene calls are TRBV12-3 or TRBV12-4 and TRBJ1-2, with 7 bases that match TRBD1. V lost 5 bases, J lost 4 bases, and 7 bases stayed unmatched. The CDR3 runs 14 residues. The CDR3: CASSTRTGPYGYTF. CDR3 DNA sequence: TGTGCCAGCAGTACCCGGACAGGACCCTATGGCTACACCTTC.

The table lists this clonotype with many counts. The DNA of the CDR3 is TGTGCCAGCAGCCACACTAGCGGGGGGCAGTATTTT. Translating gives CASSHTSGGQYF. V usage is TRBV7-8 and J usage is TRBJ2-3; 11 nucleotides align to TRBD2. Germline assignment: CDR1 SGHVS and CDR2 FQNEAQ. The junction had 3 bases not matched to a gene; V was cut back by 5 bases and J by 11 bases. The length of the CDR3 is 12 residues.

This clonotype was seen at least ten times. The rearrangement uses TRBV7-2 and TRBJ2-7; maybe TRBD1 (5 bases). The germline V and J ends were trimmed by 3 bases and 1 base, with 7 bases remaining between them. The CDR3 extends over 13 amino acids. Germline V gives CDR1 SGHTA, CDR2 FQGNSA. The DNA for the CDR3 is TGTGCCAGCAGCTTGGACACATCCTACGAGCAGTACTTC. Its protein product is CASSLDTSYEQYF.

The chain combines TRBV23-1 with TRBJ1-5; perhaps TRBD1 as D (6 bases). TRBV23-1 carries the ORF label, with uncertain function. Trimming took off 10 bases at V and 7 bases at J, with 11 bases between the two ends. The CDR3 contains 11 residues. The CDR3: CAIEGGQPQHF. The CDR3, as DNA: TGCGCCATCGAGGGGGGACAGCCCCAGCATTTT.

This clonotype has a count of ten or more. The V call is TRBV7-9, the J call TRBJ2-1; D perhaps matches TRBD2 (6 bases). V was clipped by 5 bases and J by 9 bases, with 11 bases between them. The CDR3 consists of 12 residues. Germline V gives CDR1 SEHNR, CDR2 FQNEAQ (reference sequence). The CDR3 DNA reads TGTGCCAGCAGCCCCATGGGGGGTGAGCAGTTCTTC. Encoded protein: CASSPMGGEQFF.

In this sample, this clonotype turned up many times. The CDR3 DNA reads as TGTGCCACCAGTGGGGGACTAGCCAAAAACATTCAGTACTTC. Encoded protein: CATSGGLAKNIQYF. This chain uses TRBV24-1 with TRBJ2-4; TRBD2 is a possible D gene (6 bases). V was clipped by 5 bases and J by 0 bases, with 7 bases between them. Germline V gene sequence: CDR1 KGHDR, CDR2 SFDVKD. The CDR3 runs 14 residues.

This rearrangement joins TRBV3-1 to TRBJ2-1; possible D gene TRBD2, 6 bases. The ends were cut back, 7 bases at V and 6 bases at J, with 10 bases in the middle. From germline, CDR1 is LGHDT and CDR2 YNNKEL (reference sequence). This CDR3 contains 12 residues. This CDR3 is CASIGGRNEQFF. The CDR3 DNA reads as TGTGCCAGCATCGGGGGTCGCAATGAGCAGTTCTTC.

This clonotype was counted ten times or more. Here the CDR3 reads CASSESNRDRSYNEQFF. DNA of the CDR3: TGTGCCAGCAGTGAGAGCAACCGGGACAGGTCGTACAATGAGCAGTTCTTC. The V call is TRBV6-2 or TRBV6-3, the J call TRBJ2-1; 8 bases map to TRBD1. The V gene end was trimmed by 5 bases and the J gene end by 4 bases; junction bases not matched to a gene: 13. Looked up from germline, CDR1 is MNHEY and CDR2 is SVGEGT. The CDR3 runs 17 residues.